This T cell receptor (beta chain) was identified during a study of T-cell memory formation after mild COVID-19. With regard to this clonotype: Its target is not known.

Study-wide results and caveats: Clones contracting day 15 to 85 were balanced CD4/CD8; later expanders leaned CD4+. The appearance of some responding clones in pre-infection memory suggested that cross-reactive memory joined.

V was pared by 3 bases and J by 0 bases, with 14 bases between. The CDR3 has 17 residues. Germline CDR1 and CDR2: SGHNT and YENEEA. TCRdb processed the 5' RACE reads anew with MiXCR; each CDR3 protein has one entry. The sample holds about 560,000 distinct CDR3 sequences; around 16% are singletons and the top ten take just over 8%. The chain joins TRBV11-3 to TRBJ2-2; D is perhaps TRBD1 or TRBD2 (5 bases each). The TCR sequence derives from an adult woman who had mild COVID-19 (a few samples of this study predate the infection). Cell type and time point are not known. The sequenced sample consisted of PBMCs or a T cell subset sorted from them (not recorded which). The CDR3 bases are TGTGCCAGCAGCTTGACGATACCGGGACCGAACACCGGGGAGCTGTTTTTT. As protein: CASSLTIPGPNTGELFF. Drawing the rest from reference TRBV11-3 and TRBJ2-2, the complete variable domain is EAGVVQSPRYKIIEKKQPVAFWCNPISGHNTLYWYLQNLGQGPELLIRYENEEAVDDSQLPKDRFSAERLKGVDSTLKIQPAELGDSAVYLCASSLTIPGPNTGELFFGEGSRLTVL.